This TCR beta chain emerged from a study of human T cells and chemical hapten exposure. As to time point: pre-sensitization, week 0. Noted treatment: therapeutic diphenylcyclopropenone sensitization with weekly scalp DPC. Blood draws came before every patch-test application. Germline V gene lookup returns CDR1 MGHRA and CDR2 YSYEKL. There are 13 residues in the CDR3. The V and J ends lost 4 bases and 1 base respectively, with 8 bases between them. TCRdb ran MiXCR on the RACE reads and lists one entry per CDR3 protein. Counted here are about 89,000 distinct CDR3 sequences, 9.5% to 14% occurring once; the ten biggest clones make up approximately 3.1%. The study's findings and limits: TCRs at high frequency, those above 1 in 1000, did not change with DPC sensitization. Relative to control repertoires, expanded TCRs gave rise to significantly more large CDR3 similarity clusters.

Regarding this clonotype: The antigen remains undetermined.

The chain carries TRBV4-1 and TRBJ2-7, with D perhaps matching TRBD2 (6 bases). Here the sequenced sample was whole blood, taken in connection with sensitization to the hapten diphenylcyclopropenone (DPC). This clonotype originated in a woman between 55 and 75 years old with alopecia areata. Some clones in this sample may be carry-over from other donors' samples. The CDR3 region is CASSLGTSYEQYF. The CDR3 DNA sequence: TGCGCCAGCAGCCTTGGGACTTCCTACGAGCAGTACTTC.